One sample yielded the 32 T cell receptor beta chains listed below, sequenced in a study of CD8 T cells in ankylosing spondylitis (dated by TCRdb to the late 2010s). The library was made by 5' RACE. The run used an Illumina HiSeq 2500. TCRdb applied fastp at Q25 and MiXCR to the public reads, then kept only in-frame beta chains. Rows matching on CDR3 protein sequence are summarized as one entry with the most common DNA and genes. The sample table holds over 200,000 distinct CDR3 sequences, of which 10% were seen once. In total, the top ten clones hold 20% to 25% of the sample. Material: blood, either unsorted or a sorted T cell fraction (not recorded which). The receptors originated from a male donor with ankylosing spondylitis or in good health (not recorded which).

V gene TRBV5-6 combines with J gene TRBJ1-3; D call uncertain. Trimming removed 0 bases from V and 3 bases from J, with 7 bases in between. This CDR3 has 14 residues. Germline CDR1 and CDR2: SGHDT and YYEEEE. CDR3 sequence (DNA): TGTGCCAGCAGCTTGGGACGGATTGGAAACACCATATATTTT. Translated: CASSLGRIGNTIYF.

Here the CDR3 reads CASRPPRARETQYF. CDR3 sequence (DNA): TGTGCCAGCAGACCCCCGAGGGCTCGGGAGACCCAGTACTTC. The V gene is TRBV6-2 or TRBV6-3, the J gene TRBJ2-5; maybe TRBD2 (5 bases). Germline V lookup: CDR1 MNHEY, CDR2 SVGEGT. CDR3 length equals 14 residues. V was shortened by 6 bases and J by 5 bases, with 16 bases between the two germline ends.

The chain couples TRBV12-3 or TRBV12-4 to TRBJ2-1; 10 nucleotides align to TRBD1. The CDR3 is 16 residues long. The V and J ends lost 5 bases and 7 bases, in that order; junction bases with no gene match: 11. For the CDR3, the DNA is TGTGCCAGCAGTCTTCGACCGGGACAGGGGTCGAATGAGCAGTTCTTC. Encoded protein: CASSLRPGQGSNEQFF.

Many counts were recorded for this clonotype. The J gene is TRBJ1-3, the V gene TRBV9; no definite D call. In germline, CDR1 is SGDLS, CDR2 YYNGEE. The CDR3 contains 13 residues. With 0 bases removed from V and 7 bases from J, the gap between germline ends came to 8 bases. The CDR3 loop is CASSVGGGNTIYF. The CDR3 DNA sequence: TGTGCCAGCAGCGTAGGAGGTGGGAACACCATATATTTT.

This clonotype has ten or more counts. The chain combines TRBV7-2 with TRBJ2-7; no clear D gene. Germline V CDR1 and CDR2: SGHTA, FQGNSA. The ends were cut back, 3 bases at V and 5 bases at J, with 5 bases in the middle. The CDR3 sequence is 11 residues long. The CDR3 sequence: CASSFVHEQYF. In nucleotides, the CDR3 is TGTGCCAGCAGCTTCGTGCACGAGCAGTACTTC.

This clonotype was detected ten times or more. J is TRBJ2-1 and V is TRBV5-6, with 10 bases matching TRBD2. Looked up from germline, CDR1 is SGHDT and CDR2 is YYEEEE. V lost 2 bases, J lost 1 base, and 3 bases stayed unmatched. CDR3 length: 16 residues. CDR3 protein: CASSFGLAASYNEQFF. The CDR3 DNA reads as TGTGCCAGCAGCTTCGGACTAGCGGCTTCCTACAATGAGCAGTTCTTC.

This clonotype was detected many times. The chain is built from TRBV9 and TRBJ2-5, with TRBD2 matching over 11 bases. V lost 4 bases, J lost 5 bases, and 10 bases stayed unmatched. Per germline, CDR1 SGDLS and CDR2 YYNGEE. This CDR3 has 16 amino acids. The CDR3 reads CASSPTSGDFQETQYF. CDR3 bases: TGTGCCAGCAGCCCGACTAGCGGGGACTTCCAGGAGACCCAGTACTTC.

This clonotype was seen many times. The chain employs TRBV12-3 or TRBV12-4 and TRBJ2-2, with 10 nucleotides matching TRBD2. Trimming cost V 2 bases and J 5 bases; bases outside gene matches: 5. The CDR3 extends over 16 amino acids. The CDR3 sequence: CASSLRAGGITGELFF. The CDR3 nucleotides read TGTGCCAGCAGTTTACGAGCGGGGGGGATTACCGGGGAGCTGTTTTTT.

This clonotype was found a few times. The rearrangement uses TRBV20-1 and TRBJ1-5; TRBD1 matches 7 bases. CDR1 and CDR2 (germline): DFQATT, SNEGSKA (reference sequence). V gave up 6 bases and J gave up 5 bases; unmatched junction bases: 10. CDR3 length equals 14 residues. The CDR3 nucleotides are TGCAGTGCCCGGGACAGCACTCCCGATCAGCCCCAGCATTTT. Protein product: CSARDSTPDQPQHF.

This clonotype was picked up many times. The chain's CDR3 is CASSSGQRTGELFF. DNA for the CDR3: TGCGCCAGCAGCTCGGGACAGAGGACCGGGGAGCTGTTTTTT. The rearrangement links TRBV5-1 to TRBJ2-2; 7 bases match TRBD1. With V trimmed by 3 bases and J by 5 bases, 4 bases remained unmatched. CDR3 size: 14 residues. Per germline, CDR1 SGHRS and CDR2 YFSETQ.

V gene TRBV12-3 or TRBV12-4 combines with J gene TRBJ1-3; D not resolved. This CDR3 is 19 amino acids long. Deletions cut 0 bases from V and 4 bases from J, with 22 bases between. CDR3 sequence (DNA): TGTGCCAGCAGTTTAGCGGATTGGACGGACCTCTCATGGGGAAACACCATATATTTT. Its translation: CASSLADWTDLSWGNTIYF.

This clonotype has at least ten counts. The gene calls are TRBV5-1 and TRBJ1-2; D is possibly TRBD1 (6 bases). The CDR3 has 14 amino acids. CDR1 and CDR2 from the germline V gene are SGHRS and YFSETQ. V lost 4 bases and J lost 4, with 14 bases in between. This CDR3 reads CASSSSGVTYGYTF. Here the CDR3 DNA reads TGCGCCAGCAGCAGCTCAGGGGTCACCTATGGCTACACCTTC.

This clonotype was seen at least ten times. The chain is built from TRBV5-1 and TRBJ1-6; the match to TRBD1 covers 9 bases. Germline V CDR1 and CDR2: SGHRS, YFSETQ. V lost 2 bases and J lost 8; bases outside the gene matches: 2. CDR3 length equals 14 residues. The CDR3 DNA sequence: TGCGCCAGCAGCTTAACAGGGGGCGATTCACCCCTCCACTTT. Its protein product is CASSLTGGDSPLHF. Complete variable domain (other parts from reference TRBV5-1 and TRBJ1-6): KAGVTQTPRYLIKTRGQQVTLSCSPISGHRSVSWYQQTPGQGLQFLFEYFSETQRNKGNFPGRFSGRQFSNSRSEMNVSTLELGDSALYLCASSLTGGDSPLHFGNGTRLTVT.

The genes are TRBV7-8 and TRBJ2-5, with 9 bases fitting TRBD2. The V gene end was trimmed by 1 base and the J gene end by 4 bases; junction bases not matched to a gene: 4. Germline V lookup: CDR1 SGHVS, CDR2 FQNEAQ. CDR3 length: 15 amino acids. The CDR3 here is CASSLGGLAPETQYF. The CDR3 region has the DNA TGTGCCAGCAGCTTAGGGGGACTAGCTCCAGAGACCCAGTACTTC.

The rearrangement links TRBV6-2 or TRBV6-3 to TRBJ2-7; D gene unclear. Deletions cut 0 bases from V and 5 bases from J, with 11 bases between. CDR3 length: 14 amino acids. From germline, CDR1 is MNHEY and CDR2 SVGEGT. The CDR3 region is CASSYSTQDNEQYF. In DNA form, the CDR3 reads TGTGCCAGCAGTTACTCGACACAAGATAACGAGCAGTACTTC.

This clonotype was observed many times. The J gene is TRBJ1-3, the V gene TRBV18; tentatively, D is TRBD1 (5 bases). Trimming pared 1 base from V and 0 bases from J, leaving 16 bases between. The germline V gene has CDR1 KGHSH and CDR2 LQKENI. The CDR3 totals 18 residues. CDR3 in amino acids: CASSPRGAGIGSGNTIYF. The CDR3 nucleotides are TGTGCCAGCTCACCACGAGGGGCAGGGATTGGCTCTGGAAACACCATATATTTT.

This clonotype was counted many times. The V gene is TRBV5-1, the J gene TRBJ1-1; 10 nucleotides match TRBD1. V shed 2 bases and J 7 bases; nucleotides not matched to a gene: 5. Germline CDR1 is SGHRS and CDR2 is YFSETQ. The CDR3 is 14 residues long. In nucleotides, the CDR3 is TGCGCCAGCAGCTTACGACAGGGGGCTGGTGAAGCTTTCTTT. This encodes CASSLRQGAGEAFF.

This clonotype occurred many times. This chain joins TRBV7-2 and TRBJ2-1, with 7 bases lining up with TRBD2. The CDR3 consists of 15 residues. Looked up from germline, CDR1 is SGHTA and CDR2 is FQGNSA. V shed 5 bases and J 6 bases; nucleotides not matched to a gene: 10. The DNA for the CDR3 is TGTGCCAGCAGCACAGACCTACTAGCGCCCAATGAGCAGTTCTTC. It specifies CASSTDLLAPNEQFF.

Only a few counts were recorded for this clonotype. V gene TRBV10-3 combines with J gene TRBJ2-5, with 8 positions matching TRBD1. The CDR3 consists of 14 residues. Germline lookup yields CDR1 ENHRY and CDR2 SYGVKD. The junction had 3 bases not matched to a gene; V was cut back by 6 bases and J by 0 bases. CDR3 sequence (DNA): TGTGCCATCAGCATGGACAGGGACCAAGAGACCCAGTACTTC. It yields the protein CAISMDRDQETQYF.

This clonotype has a handful of counts. The DNA for the CDR3 is TGTGCCAGCAGTTTAGACGGTTGGGGCTACACCTTC. Amino acids: CASSLDGWGYTF. The V gene is TRBV12-3 or TRBV12-4, the J gene TRBJ1-2; D is undetermined. The CDR3 totals 12 residues. Trimming shortened V by 1 base and J by 8 bases, and 8 bases separated the two germline ends.

In this sample, this clonotype turned up many times. The rearrangement joins TRBV28 to TRBJ2-5; D is unresolved. This CDR3 is built from 15 residues. The ends were cut back, 5 bases at V and 3 bases at J, with 16 bases in the middle. Per the germline V gene, CDR1 is MDHEN and CDR2 is SYDVKM. The CDR3 is CASSQARTEKETQYF. CDR3 DNA: TGTGCCAGCAGTCAAGCCCGGACGGAGAAAGAGACCCAGTACTTC.

This clonotype was counted many times. The chain is built from TRBV7-9 and TRBJ2-1; TRBD2 might be the D (6 bases). Trimming removed 6 bases at V and 5 bases at J, with 17 bases between. Germline lookup yields CDR1 SEHNR and CDR2 FQNEAQ (reference sequence). This CDR3 region has 15 residues. For the CDR3, the DNA is TGTGCCAGCAGGATGCGGGGACCCATGAACAATGAGCAGTTCTTC. Translation: CASRMRGPMNNEQFF.

This clonotype came up a few times. A read error may account for a junction end that differs from germline. The genes are TRBV20-1 and TRBJ2-5; 10 bases align to TRBD2. The CDR3 contains 17 residues. Germline-derived CDR1 and CDR2 are DFQATT and SNEGSKA (reference sequence). The CDR3 nucleotides read TGCTGTGCTAGAGAGGGGGGAGGAGCGGGGGGGCACGAGACCCAGTACTTC. This sequence encodes CCAREGGGAGGHETQYF.

This clonotype appeared many times. The V gene is TRBV3-1, the J gene TRBJ2-7, with D tentatively TRBD2 (7 bases). Deletions cut 8 bases from V and 1 base from J, with 15 bases between. Per germline, CDR1 LGHDT and CDR2 YNNKEL (reference sequence). There are 14 residues in the CDR3. The CDR3 sequence is CASGRAGASYEQYF. CDR3 bases: TGTGCCAGCGGGAGGGCGGGGGCATCCTACGAGCAGTACTTC.

This clonotype appeared many times. Written as DNA, the CDR3 is TGTGCCAGCAGGGACAGGGAGCTCACTGAAGCTTTCTTT. Its translation: CASRDRELTEAFF. The chain combines TRBV12-3 or TRBV12-4 with TRBJ1-1; 8 bases agree with TRBD1. The CDR3 length is 13 residues. J gave up 4 bases and V 6 bases, and 4 bases lay outside the gene matches.

At least ten counts were recorded for this clonotype. The chain employs TRBV5-1 and TRBJ1-1; 8 bases map to TRBD1. CDR3 length: 16 amino acids. The trim removed 3 bases at V and 4 bases at J, leaving 11 bases unmatched. Germline V gene sequence: CDR1 SGHRS, CDR2 YFSETQ. CDR3 residues: CASSWPTGEVGTEAFF. The CDR3 nucleotides are TGCGCCAGCAGCTGGCCGACAGGGGAGGTAGGCACTGAAGCTTTCTTT.

This clonotype was detected only a few times. The chain links TRBV7-9 to TRBJ1-1, with D unclear. Trimming shortened V by 6 bases and J by 1 base, and 12 bases separated the two germline ends. The CDR3 spans 14 residues. Germline CDR1 reads SEHNR; CDR2 reads FQNEAQ (reference sequence). CDR3 sequence (DNA): TGTGCCAGCAGAGCTGTCGGGTGGAACACTGAAGCTTTCTTT. Residues: CASRAVGWNTEAFF.

This clonotype was picked up many times. This chain connects TRBV7-2 to TRBJ2-3; D remains unclear. Trimming removed 2 bases from V and 4 bases from J, with 4 bases in between. The CDR3 sequence is 12 residues long. The germline V gene has CDR1 SGHTA and CDR2 FQGNSA. The CDR3 sequence is CASSLHPDTQYF. The CDR3 DNA follows: TGTGCCAGCAGCTTACACCCAGATACGCAGTATTTT.

This clonotype was counted many times. This CDR3 reads CASSLDRVDQPQHF. The CDR3 region has the DNA TGTGCCAGCAGCTTGGACAGGGTTGATCAGCCCCAGCATTTT. The genes are TRBV11-2 and TRBJ1-5; TRBD1 matches 8 bases. The CDR3 is 14 residues long. After removal of 3 bases from V and 5 bases from J, the junction contained 3 bases not matched to a gene. Germline CDR1 is SGHAT and CDR2 is FQNNGV.

This clonotype was picked up a small number of times. The rearrangement uses TRBV24-1 and TRBJ2-5, with 8 bases aligning to TRBD1. Germline V gene data show CDR1 as KGHDR and CDR2 as SFDVKD. The V segment lost 5 bases and the J segment 0 bases; nucleotides outside the gene matches: 1. This CDR3 has 14 amino acids. Here the CDR3 reads CATSGTGNQETQYF. Here the CDR3 DNA reads TGTGCCACCAGTGGGACAGGGAACCAAGAGACCCAGTACTTC.

The chain links TRBV5-1 to TRBJ1-3; unclear D gene. Trimming removed 0 bases from V and 2 bases from J, with 12 bases in between. CDR3 length: 16 amino acids. Germline V gene sequence: CDR1 SGHRS, CDR2 YFSETQ. As DNA, the CDR3 is TGCGCCAGCAGCTTGGATGGGATACCACCTGGAAACACCATATATTTT. Translation: CASSLDGIPPGNTIYF.

On this clonotype: Compared with germline, one end of the junction differs, possibly owing to a read error. The V and J genes are TRBV12-3 or TRBV12-4 and TRBJ2-2; perhaps D is TRBD1 or TRBD2 (6 bases each). The CDR3 extends over 16 amino acids. The CDR3 DNA follows: TGTGCCAGCAGTTTTGGTACGGGGGCGAACATCGGGGAGCTGTTTTTT. It specifies CASSFGTGANIGELFF.